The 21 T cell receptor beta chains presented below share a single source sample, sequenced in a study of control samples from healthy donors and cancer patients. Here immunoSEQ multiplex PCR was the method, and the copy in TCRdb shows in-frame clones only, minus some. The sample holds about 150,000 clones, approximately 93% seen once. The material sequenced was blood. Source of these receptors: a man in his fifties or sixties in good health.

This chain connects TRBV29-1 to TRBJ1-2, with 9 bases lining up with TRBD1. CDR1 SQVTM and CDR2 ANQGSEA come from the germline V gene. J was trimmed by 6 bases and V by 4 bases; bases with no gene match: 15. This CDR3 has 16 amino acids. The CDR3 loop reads CSVGTGQGVPSHGYTF. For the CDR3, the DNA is TGCAGCGTTGGAACGGGACAGGGTGTTCCCTCCCATGGCTACACCTTC. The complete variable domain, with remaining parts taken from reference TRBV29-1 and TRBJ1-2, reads SAVISQKPSRDICQRGTSLTIQCQVDSQVTMMFWYRQQPGQSLTLIATANQGSEATYESGFVIDKFPISRPNLTFSTLTVSNMSPEDSSIYLCSVGTGQGVPSHGYTFGSGTRLTVV.

The DNA of the CDR3 is TGCGCCAGCAGAAGCGCAGCGGGGACCTACAATGAGCAGTTCTTC. It encodes CASRSAAGTYNEQFF. This chain connects TRBV5-1 to TRBJ2-1; TRBD2 aligns across 7 bases. Germline CDR1 is SGHRS and CDR2 is YFSETQ. V lost 5 bases to trimming and J lost 2 bases; unmatched junction nucleotides: 7. The CDR3 loop spans 15 amino acids.

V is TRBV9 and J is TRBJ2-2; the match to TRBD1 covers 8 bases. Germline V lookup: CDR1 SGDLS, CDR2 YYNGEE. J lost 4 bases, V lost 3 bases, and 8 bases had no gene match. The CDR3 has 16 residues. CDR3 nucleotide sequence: TGTGCCAGCAGCGACCACCAGGGGGCGCTCACCGGGGAGCTGTTTTTT. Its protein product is CASSDHQGALTGELFF.

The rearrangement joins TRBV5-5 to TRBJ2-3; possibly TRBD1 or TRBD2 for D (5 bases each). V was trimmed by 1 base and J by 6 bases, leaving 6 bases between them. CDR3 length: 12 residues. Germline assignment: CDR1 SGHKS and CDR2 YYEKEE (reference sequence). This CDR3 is CASSLRDDTQYF. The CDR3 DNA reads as TGTGCCAGCAGCTTGCGGGACGATACGCAGTATTTT.

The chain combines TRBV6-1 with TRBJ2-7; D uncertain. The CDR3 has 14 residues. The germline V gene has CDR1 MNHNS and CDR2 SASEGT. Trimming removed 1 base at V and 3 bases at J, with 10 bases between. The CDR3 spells CASSEVRSSYEQYF. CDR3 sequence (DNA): TGTGCCAGCAGTGAAGTCCGCAGTAGCTACGAGCAGTACTTC.

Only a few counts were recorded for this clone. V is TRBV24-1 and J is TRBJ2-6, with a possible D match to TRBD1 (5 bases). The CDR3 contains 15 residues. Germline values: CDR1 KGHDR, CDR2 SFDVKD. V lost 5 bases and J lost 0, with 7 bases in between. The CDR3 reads CATSVGHSGANVLTF. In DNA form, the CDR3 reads TGTGCCACCAGTGTGGGGCACTCTGGGGCCAACGTCCTGACTTTC.

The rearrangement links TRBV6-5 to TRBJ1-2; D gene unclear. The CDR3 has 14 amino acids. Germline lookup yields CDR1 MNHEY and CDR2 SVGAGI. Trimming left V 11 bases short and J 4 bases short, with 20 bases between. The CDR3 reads CASKSGEDVYGYTF. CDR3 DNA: TGTGCCTCAAAGAGCGGGGAGGATGTCTATGGCTACACCTTC.

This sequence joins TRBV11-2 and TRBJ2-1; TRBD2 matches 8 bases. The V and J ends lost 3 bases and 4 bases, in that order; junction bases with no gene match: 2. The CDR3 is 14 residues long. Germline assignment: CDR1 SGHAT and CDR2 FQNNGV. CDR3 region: CASSFAGGYNEQFF. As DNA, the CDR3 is TGTGCCAGCAGCTTTGCGGGAGGATACAATGAGCAGTTCTTC.

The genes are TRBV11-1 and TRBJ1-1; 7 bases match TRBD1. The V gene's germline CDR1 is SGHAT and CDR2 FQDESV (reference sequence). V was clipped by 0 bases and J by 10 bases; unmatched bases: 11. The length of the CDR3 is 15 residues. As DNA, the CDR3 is TGTGCCAGCAGCTTAGCACAGGGGCTGGCGGGGGGAGCTTTCTTT. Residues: CASSLAQGLAGGAFF.

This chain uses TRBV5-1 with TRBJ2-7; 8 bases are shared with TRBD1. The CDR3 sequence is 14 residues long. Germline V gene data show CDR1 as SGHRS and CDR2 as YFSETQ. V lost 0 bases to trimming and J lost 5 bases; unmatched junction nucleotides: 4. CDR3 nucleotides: TGCGCCAGCAGCTTGGGACAGGGGTTTAACGAGCAGTACTTC. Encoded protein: CASSLGQGFNEQYF.

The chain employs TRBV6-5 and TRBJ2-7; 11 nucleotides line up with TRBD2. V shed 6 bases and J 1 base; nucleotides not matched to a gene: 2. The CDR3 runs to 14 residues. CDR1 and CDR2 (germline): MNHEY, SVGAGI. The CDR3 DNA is TGTGCCAGCAGACGACTAGCGGGATCCTACGAGCAGTACTTC. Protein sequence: CASRRLAGSYEQYF.

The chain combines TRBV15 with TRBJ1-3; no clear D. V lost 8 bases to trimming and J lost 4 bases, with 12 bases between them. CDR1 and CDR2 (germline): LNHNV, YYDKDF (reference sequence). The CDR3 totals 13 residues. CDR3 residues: CATRPPVGNTIYF. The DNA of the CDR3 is TGTGCCACCCGGCCCCCGGTCGGAAACACCATATATTTT.

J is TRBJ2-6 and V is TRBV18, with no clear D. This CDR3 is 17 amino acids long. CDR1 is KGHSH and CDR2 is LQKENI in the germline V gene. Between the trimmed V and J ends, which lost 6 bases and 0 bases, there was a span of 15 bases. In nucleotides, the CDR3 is TGTGCCAGCTCCCCTTGGATGAGGAGCTCTGGGGCCAACGTCCTGACTTTC. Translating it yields CASSPWMRSSGANVLTF.

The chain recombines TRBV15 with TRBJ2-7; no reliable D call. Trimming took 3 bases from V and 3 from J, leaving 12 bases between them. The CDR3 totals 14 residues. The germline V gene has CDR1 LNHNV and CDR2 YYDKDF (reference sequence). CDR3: CATSRETSSYEQYF. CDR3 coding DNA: TGTGCCACCAGCAGGGAAACCTCTAGCTACGAGCAGTACTTC.

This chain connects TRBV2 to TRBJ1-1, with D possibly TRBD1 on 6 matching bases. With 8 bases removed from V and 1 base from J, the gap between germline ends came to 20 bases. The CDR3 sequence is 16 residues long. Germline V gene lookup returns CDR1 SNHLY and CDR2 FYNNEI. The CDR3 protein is CASGRFNGGANTEAFF. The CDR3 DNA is TGTGCCAGCGGCCGATTTAACGGGGGGGCGAACACTGAAGCTTTCTTT.

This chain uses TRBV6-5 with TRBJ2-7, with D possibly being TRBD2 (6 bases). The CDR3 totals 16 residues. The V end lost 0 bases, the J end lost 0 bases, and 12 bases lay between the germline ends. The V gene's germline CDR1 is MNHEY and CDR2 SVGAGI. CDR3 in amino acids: CASSYSWGLASYEQYF. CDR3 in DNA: TGTGCCAGCAGTTACTCCTGGGGACTTGCCTCCTACGAGCAGTACTTC.

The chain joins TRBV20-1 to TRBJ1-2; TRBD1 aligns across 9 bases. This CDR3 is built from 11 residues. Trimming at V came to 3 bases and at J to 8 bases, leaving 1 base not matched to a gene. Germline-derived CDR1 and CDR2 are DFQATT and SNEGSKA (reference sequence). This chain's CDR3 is CSARGTGGYTF. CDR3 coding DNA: TGCAGTGCTAGGGGGACAGGGGGCTACACCTTC.

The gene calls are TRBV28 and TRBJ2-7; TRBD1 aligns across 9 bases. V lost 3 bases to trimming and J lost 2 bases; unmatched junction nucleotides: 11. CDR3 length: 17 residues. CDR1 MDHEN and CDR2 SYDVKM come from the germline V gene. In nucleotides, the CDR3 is TGTGCCAGCAGTTTCCCTACGGACAGGGGTCCTCCCTACGAGCAGTACTTC. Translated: CASSFPTDRGPPYEQYF.

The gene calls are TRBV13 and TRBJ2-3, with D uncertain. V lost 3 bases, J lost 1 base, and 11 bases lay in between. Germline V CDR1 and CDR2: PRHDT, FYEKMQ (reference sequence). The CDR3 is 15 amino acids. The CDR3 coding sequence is TGTGCCAGCAGCTTTAGTGGATCCCGCACAGATACGCAGTATTTT. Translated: CASSFSGSRTDTQYF.

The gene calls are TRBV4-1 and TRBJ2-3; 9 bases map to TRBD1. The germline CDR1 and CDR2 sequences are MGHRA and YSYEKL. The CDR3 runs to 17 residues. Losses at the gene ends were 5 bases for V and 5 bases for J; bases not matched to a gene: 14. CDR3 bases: TGCGCCAGCAGCGATCCGACCACCGGGACAGGGAGAGATACGCAGTATTTT. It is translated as CASSDPTTGTGRDTQYF.

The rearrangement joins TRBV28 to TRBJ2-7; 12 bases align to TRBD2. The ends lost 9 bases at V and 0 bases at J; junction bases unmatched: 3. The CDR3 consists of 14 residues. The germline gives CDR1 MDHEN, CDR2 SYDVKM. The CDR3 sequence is CASRTSGNSYEQYF. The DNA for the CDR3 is TGTGCCAGTCGGACTAGCGGGAACTCCTACGAGCAGTACTTC. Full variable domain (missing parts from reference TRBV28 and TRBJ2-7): DVKVTQSSRYLVKRTGEKVFLECVQDMDHENMFWYRQDPGLGLRLIYFSYDVKMKEKGDIPEGYSVSREKKERFSLILESASTNQTSMYLCASRTSGNSYEQYFGPGTRLTVT.